A selection of T cell receptor beta chains follows, all from one sample in a study of OX40 agonist ivuxolimab in advanced cancers. Data came from immunoSEQ multiplex PCR; TCRdb stores just in-frame clones and leaves some out. The sample carries approximately 60,000 clones, 80% to 90% recorded once. This sample comprised CD4+ or CD8+ T cells sorted from blood, obtained in a trial of the OX40 agonist ivuxolimab. The source is an adult with an advanced solid tumor such as melanoma, head and neck, liver or kidney cancer. Each CDR3 is given with its conserved first and last residue. The D gene is left open where the match is weak. Some rows have no size entry. The others give once, few or many, or a class for an expanded clone.

cdr3_nt	cdr3_aa	d_call	v_call	j_call	clone_size
TGTGCCAGCAGCTTGAGGAGACATTCCGAAAAACTGTTTTTT	CASSLRRHSEKLFF	.	TRBV5-6	TRBJ1-4	once
TGTGCCAGCAACCCAGCCGGGACAGGTGAAGCTTTCTTT	CASNPAGTGEAFF	TRBD1	TRBV7-6	TRBJ1-1	once
TGTGCCAGCAGCCCTGGATCCTCTGGAAACACCATATATTTT	CASSPGSSGNTIYF	.	TRBV11-1	TRBJ1-3	once
TGTGCCAGCAGCGTAGCCCCTGGACAGTTCAACCTCGGGTATGGCTACACCTTC	CASSVAPGQFNLGYGYTF	.	TRBV9	TRBJ1-2	.
TGTGCCAGCAGCACCGGGGCTAGCGGGGGGAAGACCCAGTACTTC	CASSTGASGGKTQYF	TRBD2	TRBV27	TRBJ2-5	.
TGTGCCAGCAGTGACTCGAGAGGACTAGCGGGAACTTACGAGCAGTACTTC	CASSDSRGLAGTYEQYF	TRBD2	TRBV6-4	TRBJ2-7	once
TGCGCCAGCAGCTGGACAGGGACAGGGGTGAACACTGAAGCTTTCTTT	CASSWTGTGVNTEAFF	TRBD1	TRBV5-1	TRBJ1-1	.
TGTGCCAGCAGACCCAGGGACAGGCGCGAGCAGTACTTC	CASRPRDRREQYF	TRBD1	TRBV7-9	TRBJ2-7	few
TGTGCCAGCAGTTTAACAAAAACTAGTAGGAGCACAGATACGCAGTATTTT	CASSLTKTSRSTDTQYF	.	TRBV27	TRBJ2-3	.
TGTGCCAGCAGCGATACTACAGGGTCTGGGGACTATGGCTACACCTTC	CASSDTTGSGDYGYTF	.	TRBV27	TRBJ1-2	few
TGCAGCGTTGAATCCCGCGACAGGGGAAATGAGCAGTTCTTC	CSVESRDRGNEQFF	TRBD1	TRBV29-1	TRBJ2-1	.